This T cell receptor beta chain was sequenced during a study of shared clonotypes between healthy human individuals (dated by TCRdb to about 2020). Study-level background: The cohort comprised two women and a few men aged 18 to 49 years. To estimate repertoire size and how much clonotypes are shared between individuals, the study performed deep sequencing of blood TCR repertoires from roughly five healthy adults. Libraries were prepared and TCR repertoires were sequenced by different laboratories using diverse techniques, in order to increase sequencing depth and limit assay-specific biases. Leukapheresis yielded between about 0.9 and 10 billion PBMCs per donor. Here is what the overall study found, with its caveats: Based on pairwise subsampling, the degree of clonotype sharing among donors was expected to be affected by sequencing depth. The small number of donors limited the genetic and exposure-history diversity represented. Only blood was sampled, and tissue TCR repertoires likely differ from those in blood.

Regarding this clone: Its antigen remains undetermined. It differs at one base from a far larger clone, so likely a read error. Distinct nucleotide sequences in the sample also encode this CDR3.

The donors were healthy, HIV-negative adults who had no recently reported acute infections or vaccinations. Every donor was a Caucasian adult living in Nashville, Tennessee, USA. For unsorted samples, about 90 million PBMCs were counted, and genomic DNA was extracted using the QIAamp DNA Blood Mini kit. Blood was collected by leukapheresis, and PBMCs were isolated by Ficoll-Histopaque density gradient centrifugation and then cryopreserved in liquid nitrogen vapor phase. Spanning cysteine to phenylalanine, the CDR3 consists of 15 amino acids. The DNA shown is the 45-base CDR3, in frame from base 1. The germline V gene provides CDR1 MNHEY and CDR2 SVGAGI. TCR CDR3 regions were amplified from genomic DNA by multiplex PCR using the deep immunoSEQ assay. Genomic DNA extracted from each cell subset was distributed evenly over all wells of several immunoSEQ 96-well plates, and each plate served as one replicate. For unsorted PBMC, approximately 0.3 ug genomic DNA, equal to about 29,000 T cell genomes, was loaded into each replicate PCR. Genomic DNA from unsorted PBMC was sequenced over ten immunoSEQ deep assay plates. The purified libraries were quantified using a Qubit 3.0 fluorometer, sized with a Bioanalyzer 2100, and then quantified again using the KAPA Library Quantification kit. Every immunoSEQ 96-well plate was sequenced on a separate single-read 150-cycle Illumina NextSeq 550 flow cell. The paper's processing steps were these. Because the immunoSEQ output held only junctional sequences and lacked quality scores, the filtering could not match the filtering applied to full-length reads. Sequences were annotated with PyIR, a Python wrapper for IgBLAST v1.9, using IMGT germline references to assign V/J genes and CDR3. Reads with weak V/J assignments (E-value above 1e-6), missing CDR3, stop codons, out-of-frame junctions, or ambiguous translated residues were removed. V3J clonotypes were defined as sequences sharing the same inferred V gene, J gene, and CDR3 amino acid sequence. Percentage overlap between repertoires was calculated by dividing the number of shared unique clonotypes by the size of the smaller repertoire. Repertoire richness was assessed with RTK rarefaction, the Chao1 estimator, and Recon v2.1 estimates of unobserved clonotypes. Imported from immuneACCESS, the table was reduced by TCRdb to in-frame sequences with V and J called. These copies leave out some clones; in studies compared against another copy, an unresolved V gene accounts for under half, and the cause of the remainder is not known. The D gene and trimming were derived from the DNA, and the V and J assignments and clone size from that table. In all, the sample holds about 520,000 clones, and over 70% of those were seen once. Jointly, the top ten make up about 12% of the sample.

This receptor chain uses TRBV6-5 and TRBJ2-2; the D gene cannot be named for sure. The sequence derives from a woman aged 40 to 49 in good health. Some clones in this sample may be carry-over from other donors' samples. Sequencing was done on a sample of PBMCs. The nucleotide sequence is TGTGCTAGCAGTTACTCGACGGTGAACACCGGGGAGCTGTTTTTT. It encodes CASSYSTVNTGELFF.